This record concerns one TCR beta chain sequence. The CDR3 extends over 14 amino acids. The V and J ends lost 6 bases and 0 bases respectively, with 11 bases between them. Germline CDR1 reads SNHLY; CDR2 reads FYNNEI. The sample belongs to a study of blood T cell repertoires in COVID-19. Profiled with immunoSEQ multiplex PCR; TCRdb holds only in-frame clones, not every one. Of tens of thousands of clones in the sample, more than 70% are singletons; the top ten hold under 7.5%. This receptor was taken from an elderly woman with acute or convalescent COVID-19. The chain links TRBV2 to TRBJ1-1, with D possibly being TRBD1 (6 bases). The material sequenced was peripheral blood. The CDR3 coding sequence is TGTGCCAGCAGATCCGGGACAATGAACACTGAAGCTTTCTTT. This sequence encodes CASRSGTMNTEAFF.